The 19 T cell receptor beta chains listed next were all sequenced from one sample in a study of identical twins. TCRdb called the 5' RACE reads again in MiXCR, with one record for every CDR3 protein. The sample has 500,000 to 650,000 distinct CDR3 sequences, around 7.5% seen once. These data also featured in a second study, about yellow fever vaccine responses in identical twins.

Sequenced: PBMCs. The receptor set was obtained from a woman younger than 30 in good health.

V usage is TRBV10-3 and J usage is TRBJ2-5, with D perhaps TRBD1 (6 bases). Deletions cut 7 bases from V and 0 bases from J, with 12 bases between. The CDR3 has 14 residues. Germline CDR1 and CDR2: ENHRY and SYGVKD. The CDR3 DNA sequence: TGTGCCATCAAACCTACAGGGAACCAAGAGACCCAGTACTTC. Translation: CAIKPTGNQETQYF.

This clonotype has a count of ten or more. The CDR3 reads CASSTTSGTYNEQFF. In nucleotides, the CDR3 is TGCGCCAGCAGCACGACTAGCGGGACATACAATGAGCAGTTCTTC. The chain carries TRBV4-1 and TRBJ2-1; 11 nucleotides match TRBD2. J gave up 4 bases and V 5 bases, and 4 bases lay outside the gene matches. The CDR3 loop spans 15 amino acids. The germline V gene encodes CDR1 MGHRA and CDR2 YSYEKL.

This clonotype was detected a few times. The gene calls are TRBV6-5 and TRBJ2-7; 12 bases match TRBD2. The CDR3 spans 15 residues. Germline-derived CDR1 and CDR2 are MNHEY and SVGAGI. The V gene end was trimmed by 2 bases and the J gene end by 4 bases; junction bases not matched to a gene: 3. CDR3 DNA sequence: TGTGCCAGCAGTTACGGGACTAGCGGGCTGTACGAGCAGTACTTC. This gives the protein CASSYGTSGLYEQYF.

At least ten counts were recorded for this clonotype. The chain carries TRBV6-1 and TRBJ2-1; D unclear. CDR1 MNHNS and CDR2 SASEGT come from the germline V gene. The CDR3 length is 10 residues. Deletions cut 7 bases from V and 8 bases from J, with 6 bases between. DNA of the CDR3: TGTGCCAGCATTTCCGATGAGCAGTTCTTC. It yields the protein CASISDEQFF.

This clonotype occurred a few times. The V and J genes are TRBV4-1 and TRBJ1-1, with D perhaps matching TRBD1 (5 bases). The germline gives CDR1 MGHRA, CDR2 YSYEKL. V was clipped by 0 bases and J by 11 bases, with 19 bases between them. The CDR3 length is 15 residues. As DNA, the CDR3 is TGCGCCAGCAGCCAAGATCTTGGGGGGGGGAGTGGGGCTTTCTTT. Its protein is CASSQDLGGGSGAFF.

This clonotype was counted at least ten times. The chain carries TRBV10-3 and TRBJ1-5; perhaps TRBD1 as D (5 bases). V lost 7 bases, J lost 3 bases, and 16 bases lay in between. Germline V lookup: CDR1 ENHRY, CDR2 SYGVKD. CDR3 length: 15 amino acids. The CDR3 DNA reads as TGTGCCATCAAGGCAGGGACTGGCAACAATCAGCCCCAGCATTTT. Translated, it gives CAIKAGTGNNQPQHF.

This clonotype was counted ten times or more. The CDR3 loop is CASSNVGGLFF. CDR3 coding DNA: TGTGCCAGCAGTAACGTGGGGGGGCTGTTTTTT. The rearrangement links TRBV25-1 to TRBJ1-4; perhaps TRBD1 as D (5 bases). V dropped 5 bases and J dropped 14 bases, with 12 bases sitting between them. The CDR3 consists of 11 residues. Germline V CDR1 and CDR2: MGHDK, SYGVNS.

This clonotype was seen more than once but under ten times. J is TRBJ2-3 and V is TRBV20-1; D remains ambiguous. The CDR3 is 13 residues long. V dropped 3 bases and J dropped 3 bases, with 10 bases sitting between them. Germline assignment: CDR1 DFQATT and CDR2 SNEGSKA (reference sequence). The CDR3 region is CSARWTRTDTQYF. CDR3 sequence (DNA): TGCAGTGCTAGGTGGACGAGAACAGATACGCAGTATTTT.

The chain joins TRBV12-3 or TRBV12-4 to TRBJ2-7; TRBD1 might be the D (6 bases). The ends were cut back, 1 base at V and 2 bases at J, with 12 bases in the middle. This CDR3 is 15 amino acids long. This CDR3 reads CASSLGQGSTYEQYV. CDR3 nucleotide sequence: TGTGCCAGCAGTTTAGGCCAGGGGTCGACCTACGAGCAGTACGTC.

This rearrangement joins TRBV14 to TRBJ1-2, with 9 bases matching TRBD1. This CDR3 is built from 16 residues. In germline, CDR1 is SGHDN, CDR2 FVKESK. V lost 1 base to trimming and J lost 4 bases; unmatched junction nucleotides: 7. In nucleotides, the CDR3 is TGTGCCAGCAGCCAAGGCCTCGGACAGGGGACCTATGGCTACACCTTC. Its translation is CASSQGLGQGTYGYTF.

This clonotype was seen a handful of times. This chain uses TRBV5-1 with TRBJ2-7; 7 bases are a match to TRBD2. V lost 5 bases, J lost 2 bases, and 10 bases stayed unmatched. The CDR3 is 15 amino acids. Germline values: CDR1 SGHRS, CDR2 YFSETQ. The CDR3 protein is CASRPAGTVTYEQYF. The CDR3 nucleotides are TGCGCCAGCAGACCAGCGGGGACTGTAACCTACGAGCAGTACTTC.

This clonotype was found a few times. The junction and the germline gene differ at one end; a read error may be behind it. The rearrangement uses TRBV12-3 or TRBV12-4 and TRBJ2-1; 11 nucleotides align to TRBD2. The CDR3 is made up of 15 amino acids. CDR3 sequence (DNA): TGTGCCAGCAGGTTAGCGGGGGGGATCTACAATGAGCAGTTCTTC. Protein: CASRLAGGIYNEQFF.

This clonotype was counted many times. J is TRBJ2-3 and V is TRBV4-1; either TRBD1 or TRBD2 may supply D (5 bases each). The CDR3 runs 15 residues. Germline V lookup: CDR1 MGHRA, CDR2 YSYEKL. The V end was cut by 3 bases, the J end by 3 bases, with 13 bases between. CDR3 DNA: TGCGCCAGCAGCCACGGGGCCTATTGGACAGATACGCAGTATTTT. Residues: CASSHGAYWTDTQYF.

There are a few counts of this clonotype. CDR3 loop: CSAPTGSAGYTF. The CDR3 DNA is TGCAGTGCTCCGACAGGGTCGGCTGGCTACACCTTC. The chain has TRBV20-1 and TRBJ1-2; 7 positions agree with TRBD1. With V trimmed by 5 bases and J by 7 bases, 7 bases remained unmatched. This CDR3 region has 12 residues. Looked up from germline, CDR1 is DFQATT and CDR2 is SNEGSKA (reference sequence).

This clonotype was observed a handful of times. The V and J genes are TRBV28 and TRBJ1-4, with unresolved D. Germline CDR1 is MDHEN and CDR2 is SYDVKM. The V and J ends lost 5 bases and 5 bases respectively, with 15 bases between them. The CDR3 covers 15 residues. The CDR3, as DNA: TGTGCCAGCAGTGAGGACCCGGTTATCAATGAAAAACTGTTTTTT. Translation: CASSEDPVINEKLFF.

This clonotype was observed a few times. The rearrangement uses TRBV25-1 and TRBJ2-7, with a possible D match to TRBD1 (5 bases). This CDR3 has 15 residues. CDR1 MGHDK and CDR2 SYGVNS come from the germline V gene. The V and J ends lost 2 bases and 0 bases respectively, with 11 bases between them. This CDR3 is CASSEGATASYEQYF. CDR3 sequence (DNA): TGTGCCAGCAGTGAAGGGGCAACAGCCTCCTACGAGCAGTACTTC.

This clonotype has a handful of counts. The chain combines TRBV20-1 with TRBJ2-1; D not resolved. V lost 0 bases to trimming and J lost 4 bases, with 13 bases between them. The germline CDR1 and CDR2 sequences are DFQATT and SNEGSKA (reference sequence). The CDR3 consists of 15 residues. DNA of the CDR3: TGCAGTGCTAGAGATTTGACCTCTCCTTACAATGAGCAGTTCTTC. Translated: CSARDLTSPYNEQFF.

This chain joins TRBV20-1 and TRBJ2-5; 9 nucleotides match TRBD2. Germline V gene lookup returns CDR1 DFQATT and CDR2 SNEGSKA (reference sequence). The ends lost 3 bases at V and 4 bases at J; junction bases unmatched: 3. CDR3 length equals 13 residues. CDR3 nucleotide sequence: TGCAGTGCTAGTGCGGGAGGGCCAGAGACCCAGTACTTC. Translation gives CSASAGGPETQYF.

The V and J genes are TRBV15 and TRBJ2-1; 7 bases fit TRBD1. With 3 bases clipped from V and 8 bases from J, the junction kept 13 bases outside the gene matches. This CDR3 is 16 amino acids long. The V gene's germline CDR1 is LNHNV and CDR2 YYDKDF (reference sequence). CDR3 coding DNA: TGTGCCACCAGCAGGCTGGACAGACAGGGCGTCGATGAGCAGTTCTTC. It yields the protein CATSRLDRQGVDEQFF.